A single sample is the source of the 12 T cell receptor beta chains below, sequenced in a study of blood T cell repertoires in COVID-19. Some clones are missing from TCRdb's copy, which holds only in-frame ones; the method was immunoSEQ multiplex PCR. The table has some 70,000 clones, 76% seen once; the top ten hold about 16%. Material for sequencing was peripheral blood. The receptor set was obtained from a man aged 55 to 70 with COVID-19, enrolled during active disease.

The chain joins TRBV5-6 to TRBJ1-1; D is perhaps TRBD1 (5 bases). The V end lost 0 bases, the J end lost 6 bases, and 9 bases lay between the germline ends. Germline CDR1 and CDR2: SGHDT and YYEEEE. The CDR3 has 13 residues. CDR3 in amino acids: CASSLEAGPEAFF. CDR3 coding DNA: TGTGCCAGCAGCTTGGAGGCAGGGCCTGAAGCTTTCTTT.

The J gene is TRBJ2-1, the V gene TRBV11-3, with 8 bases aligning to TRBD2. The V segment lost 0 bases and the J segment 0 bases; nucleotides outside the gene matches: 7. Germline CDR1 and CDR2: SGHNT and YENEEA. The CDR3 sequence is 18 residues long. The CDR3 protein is CASSLDTLAGLSYNEQFF. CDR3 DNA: TGTGCCAGCAGCTTAGATACCCTAGCGGGCCTCTCCTACAATGAGCAGTTCTTC.

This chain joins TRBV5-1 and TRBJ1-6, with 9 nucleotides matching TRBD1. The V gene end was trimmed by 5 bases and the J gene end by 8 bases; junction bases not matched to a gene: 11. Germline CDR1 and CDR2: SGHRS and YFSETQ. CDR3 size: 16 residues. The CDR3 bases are TGCGCCAGCAGGCATTCACCGGGACAGGGAGATTCACCCCTCCACTTT. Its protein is CASRHSPGQGDSPLHF.

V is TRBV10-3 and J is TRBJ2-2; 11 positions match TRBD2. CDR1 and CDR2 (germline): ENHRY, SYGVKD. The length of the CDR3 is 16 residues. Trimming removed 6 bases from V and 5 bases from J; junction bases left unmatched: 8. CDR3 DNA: TGTGCCATCAGCCTAGCGGGGGGCCAAGGGACCGGGGAGCTGTTTTTT. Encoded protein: CAISLAGGQGTGELFF.

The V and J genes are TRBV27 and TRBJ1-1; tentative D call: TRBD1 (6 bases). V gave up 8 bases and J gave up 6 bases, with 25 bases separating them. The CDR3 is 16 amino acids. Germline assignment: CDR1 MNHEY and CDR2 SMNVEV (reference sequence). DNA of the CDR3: TGTGCCAGCCGGAGAGGCGGGGGGGGGCGGAGGGCTGAAGCTTTCTTT. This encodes CASRRGGGGRRAEAFF.

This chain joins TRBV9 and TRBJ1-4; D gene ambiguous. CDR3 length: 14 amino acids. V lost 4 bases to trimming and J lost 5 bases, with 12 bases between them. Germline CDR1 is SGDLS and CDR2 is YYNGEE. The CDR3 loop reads CASSLGRGNEKLFF. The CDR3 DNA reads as TGTGCCAGCAGCCTCGGCCGGGGAAATGAAAAACTGTTTTTT.

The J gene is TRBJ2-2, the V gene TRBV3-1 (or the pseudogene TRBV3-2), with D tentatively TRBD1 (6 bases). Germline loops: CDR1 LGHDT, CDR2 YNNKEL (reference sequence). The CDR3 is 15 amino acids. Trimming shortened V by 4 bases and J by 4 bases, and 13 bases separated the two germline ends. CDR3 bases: TGTGCCAGCAGCCGATCGGACAGTCCCACCGGGGAGCTGTTTTTT. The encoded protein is CASSRSDSPTGELFF.

The CDR3 protein is CAWSVALGGRDSGANVLTF. The CDR3 coding sequence is TGTGCCTGGAGTGTAGCGCTTGGCGGGAGGGATTCTGGGGCCAACGTCCTGACTTTC. This rearrangement joins TRBV30 to TRBJ2-6; TRBD2 aligns across 9 bases. The germline V gene encodes CDR1 GTSNPN and CDR2 SVGIG (reference sequence). J gave up 1 base and V 0 bases, and 10 bases lay outside the gene matches. This CDR3 is built from 19 residues.

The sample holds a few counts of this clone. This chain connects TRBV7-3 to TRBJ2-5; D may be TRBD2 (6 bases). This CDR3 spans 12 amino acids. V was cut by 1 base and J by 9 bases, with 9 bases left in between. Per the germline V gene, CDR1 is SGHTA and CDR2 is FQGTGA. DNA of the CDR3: TGTGCCAGCAGCTTAATGGGGGGACCCCAGTACTTC. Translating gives CASSLMGGPQYF.

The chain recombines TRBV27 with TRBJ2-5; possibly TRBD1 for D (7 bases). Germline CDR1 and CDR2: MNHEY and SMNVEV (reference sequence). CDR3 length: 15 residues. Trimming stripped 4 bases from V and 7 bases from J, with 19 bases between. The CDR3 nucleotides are TGTGCCAGCAGTTCGACAGGGCCCGGGGGTACGACCCAGTACTTC. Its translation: CASSSTGPGGTTQYF.

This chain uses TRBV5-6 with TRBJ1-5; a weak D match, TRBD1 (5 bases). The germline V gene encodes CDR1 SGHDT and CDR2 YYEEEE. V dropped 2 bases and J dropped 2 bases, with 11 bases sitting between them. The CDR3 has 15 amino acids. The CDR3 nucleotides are TGTGCCAGCAGCTTTCGCCAGGGCGGCAATCAGCCCCAGCATTTT. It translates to CASSFRQGGNQPQHF.

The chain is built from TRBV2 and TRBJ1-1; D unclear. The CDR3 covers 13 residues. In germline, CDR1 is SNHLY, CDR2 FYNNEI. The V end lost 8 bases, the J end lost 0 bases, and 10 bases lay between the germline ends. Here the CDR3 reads CASLEWVNTEAFF. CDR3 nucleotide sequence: TGTGCCAGCCTGGAGTGGGTGAACACTGAAGCTTTCTTT.